This T cell receptor (beta chain) was documented in a study of cytomegalovirus exposure and HLA in healthy donors. PCR primers comprised 60 Vbeta and 13 Jbeta primers. Only in-frame clones appear in the TCRdb table, and some are missing; sequencing was by immunoSEQ multiplex PCR. There are approximately 210,000 clones in the sample; 70% to 80% occur only once, and nearly 0.4% lies in the top ten. The CDR3 runs to 18 residues. V gene TRBV21-1 combines with J gene TRBJ2-3; the D call of TRBD1 is as the table states it, not checked on the DNA. TRBV21-1 is listed as a pseudogene. The source material was PBMCs. This TCR was sampled from a male donor in good health and CMV-seropositive. The DNA of the CDR3 is TGTGCCAGCAGCAAAGCAAGGTTAGGGGAACCGCGTAAGGATACGCAGTATTTT. It yields the protein CASSKARLGEPRKDTQYF.